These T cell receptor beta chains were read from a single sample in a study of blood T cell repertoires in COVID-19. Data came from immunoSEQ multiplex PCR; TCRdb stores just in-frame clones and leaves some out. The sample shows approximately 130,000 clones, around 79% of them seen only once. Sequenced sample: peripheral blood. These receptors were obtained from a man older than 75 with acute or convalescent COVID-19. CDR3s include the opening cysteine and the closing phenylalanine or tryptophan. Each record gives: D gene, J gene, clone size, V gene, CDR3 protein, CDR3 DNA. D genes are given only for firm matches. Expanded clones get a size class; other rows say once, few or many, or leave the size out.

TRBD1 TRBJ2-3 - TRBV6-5 CASRLGQGDTDTQYF TGTGCCAGCAGACTTGGACAGGGAGACACAGATACGCAGTATTTT
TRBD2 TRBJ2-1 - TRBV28 CASHHGTSGGARLF TGTGCCAGCCATCATGGGACTAGCGGGGGGGCCCGGCTCTTC
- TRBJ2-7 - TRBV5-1 CASSLVLADSYEQYF TGCGCCAGCAGCTTGGTGCTAGCAGACTCCTACGAGCAGTACTTC
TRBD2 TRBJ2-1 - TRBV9 CASSARLSGGDNEQFF TGTGCCAGCAGCGCGCGGCTCAGCGGGGGCGACAATGAGCAGTTCTTC
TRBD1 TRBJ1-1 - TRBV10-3 CANPWGQGEINTEAFF TGTGCCAACCCATGGGGACAGGGGGAAATTAACACTGAAGCTTTCTTT
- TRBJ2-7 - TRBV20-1 CSASQLGASSYEQYF TGCAGTGCTAGTCAATTAGGGGCGAGCTCCTACGAGCAGTACTTC
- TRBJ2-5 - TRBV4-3 CASSQPGQQETQYF TGCGCCAGCAGCCAACCGGGACAACAAGAGACCCAGTACTTC
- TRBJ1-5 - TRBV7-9 CASSLEAGNQPQHF TGTGCCAGCAGCTTGGAGGCAGGCAATCAGCCCCAGCATTTT
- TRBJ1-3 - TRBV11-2 CASSLERSSGNTIYF TGTGCCAGCAGCTTAGAGCGGTCCTCTGGAAACACCATATATTTT
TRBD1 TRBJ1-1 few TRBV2 CASSRASGQVLFTEAFF TGTGCCAGCAGTAGGGCTTCGGGACAGGTTCTTTTCACTGAAGCTTTCTTT
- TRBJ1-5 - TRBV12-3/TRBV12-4 CASSPGGGQPQHF TGTGCCAGCAGTCCTGGCGGCGGTCAGCCCCAGCATTTT
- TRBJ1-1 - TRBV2 CASLRQWEAEAFF TGTGCCAGCCTTAGGCAATGGGAGGCTGAAGCTTTCTTT
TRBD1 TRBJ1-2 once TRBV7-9 CASTRAGGLLGGYTF TGTGCCAGCACCAGAGCAGGGGGCTTGTTAGGAGGCTACACCTTC
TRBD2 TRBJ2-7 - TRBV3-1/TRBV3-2 CASSPGGRVYEQYF TGTGCCAGCAGCCCTGGAGGGAGGGTCTACGAGCAGTACTTC
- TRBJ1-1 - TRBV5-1 CASSLVDMNTEAFF TGCGCCAGCAGCTTGGTTGACATGAACACTGAAGCTTTCTTT
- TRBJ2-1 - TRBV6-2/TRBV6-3 CASIYDTEQFF TGTGCCAGCATTTACGACACAGAGCAGTTCTTC
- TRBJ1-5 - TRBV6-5 CASRETGNQPQHF TGTGCCAGCAGGGAGACAGGCAATCAGCCCCAGCATTTT
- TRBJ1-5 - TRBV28 CASSPRGGWTQPQHF TGTGCCAGCAGTCCCAGGGGCGGGTGGACTCAGCCCCAGCATTTT
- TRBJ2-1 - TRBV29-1 CSVTNSVMGRNEQFF TGCAGCGTAACTAATAGCGTTATGGGCCGAAATGAGCAGTTCTTC
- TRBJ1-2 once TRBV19 CASSDVSGYGYTF TGTGCCAGTAGTGACGTATCGGGCTATGGCTACACCTTC
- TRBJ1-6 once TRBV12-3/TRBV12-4 CASSFEGRSPLHF TGTGCCAGCAGTTTTGAGGGGAGGTCACCCCTCCACTTT
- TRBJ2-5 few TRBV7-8 CASSLYQQETQYF TGTGCCAGCAGCTTATATCAGCAAGAGACCCAGTACTTC
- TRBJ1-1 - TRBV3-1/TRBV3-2 CASSQEQSNTEAFF TGTGCCAGCAGCCAAGAACAGAGTAACACTGAAGCTTTCTTT
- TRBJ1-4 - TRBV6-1 CASSEAVGGFEKLFF TGTGCCAGCAGTGAAGCAGTAGGGGGATTTGAAAAACTGTTTTTT
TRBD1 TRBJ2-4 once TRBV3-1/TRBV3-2 CASSQGRGQGSNIQYF TGTGCCAGCAGCCAAGGTAGAGGACAGGGGTCAAACATTCAGTACTTC
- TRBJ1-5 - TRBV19 CASRPGNQPQHF TGTGCCAGTAGACCGGGAAATCAGCCCCAGCATTTT
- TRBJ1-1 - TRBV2 CASSELAFTEAFF TGTGCCAGCAGTGAATTGGCTTTCACTGAAGCTTTCTTT
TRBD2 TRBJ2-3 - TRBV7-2 CASSGASGGADTQYF TGTGCCAGCTCTGGGGCTAGCGGGGGTGCAGATACGCAGTATTTT